This TCR beta chain emerged from a study of T cell responses to AZD1222 COVID-19 vaccine (dated by TCRdb to the early 2020s). In the study overall: A total of just over 230 trial participants underwent TCR sequencing, of whom nearly 210 received two doses of AZD1222 and about 26 received two doses of the MenACWY control vaccine. Trial participants were enrolled into age subgroups of 18-55, 56-69 and 70-plus years, which contained approximately 150, 28 and 58 TCR-sequenced participants, respectively.

This clone was seen just once. It has no known antigen specificity. No base quality values were provided; no much bigger clone lies one nucleotide off. This sample's time point label indicates: about 28 days (+/-7) after the second vaccine dose. AZD1222 recipients whose second dose came at about 4 weeks and those whose second dose came at about 12 weeks were combined into one group, since spike-specific TCR depth and breadth did not differ between the two schedules. Vaccinee samples came from UK trials COV001 and COV002, including a single-blind randomized controlled phase 2/3 trial of AZD1222 (ChAdOx1 nCoV-19) in healthy adults. For TCRbeta chain sequencing, PBMC samples from trial participants were taken at day 0 and at day 28 after the second dose. V gives up 0 bases and J gives up 4 bases, and the segment between their germline ends measures 11 bases. The germline V gene (reference sequence) supplies CDR1 SGHKS and CDR2 YYEKEE. Taken from cysteine to phenylalanine, the CDR3 has 14 residues. The only DNA kept is the CDR3, 42 bases in frame from the first base.

The full study reports these points: The whole spike protein was spanned by vaccine-associated CD4 TCRs, and dominant responses were seen in regions 160-218 and 743-854. Only five to seven AZD1222 recipients were SARS-CoV-2 seropositive at baseline, limiting conclusions about previously exposed vaccinees. No day 14 peak-response samples were available, so repertoires were characterized only after the peak T cell response. A significant rise in spike-specific TCR breadth and depth was observed after two AZD1222 doses relative to day 0 and relative to MenACWY recipients. In the small 56-69-year group, the increase in depth fell short of significance, most likely because of low power. Reportedly, almost half of the unique spike-specific TCRs recognized epitopes lying outside the regions that are mutated in the B.1.351 and B.1.1.7 variants. Participants were mostly white British, with more females than males. The authors suggested clonal diversity may have been underestimated.

The CDR3 regions of human TCRbeta chains were subjected to immunosequencing. The paper's processing steps were these. Repertoire TCRs were matched against a reference library of SARS-CoV-2-specific TCRs generated with the MIRA antigen-specificity platform. Breadth was defined as the fraction of unique TCRs that were SARS-CoV-2-associated. Depth was defined as the fraction of total T cells that were SARS-CoV-2-associated. Using the MIRA data, every spike-specific TCR was mapped to the spike region that the TCR reacted to and assigned to either a CD4 or a CD8 class. Log10-transformed breadth and depth values were compared by one-way ANOVA with Sidak's multiple comparisons tests. This immuneACCESS table, as held by TCRdb, lists in-frame sequences with V and J called but not all clones. Of the missing ones, under half trace to an unresolved V gene in checked studies; the others have no known cause. V and J calls and clone size are given by that table; D and trimming were obtained from the DNA. This sample comprises tens of thousands of clones, about 80% of them detected only once. Of the sample, approximately 5.2% falls within the top ten clones.

The TCR sequence derives from an adult who received the AZD1222 COVID-19 vaccine. Sequencing used peripheral blood, obtained 28 days after the second AZD1222 dose. The chain is made from TRBV5-5 and TRBJ2-7; the D element might be TRBD1 or TRBD2, as each aligns at 5 bases. The CDR3 amino acid sequence is: CASSLGQGVYEQYF. The DNA sequence follows: TGTGCCAGCAGCTTGGGCCAGGGAGTATACGAGCAGTACTTC.